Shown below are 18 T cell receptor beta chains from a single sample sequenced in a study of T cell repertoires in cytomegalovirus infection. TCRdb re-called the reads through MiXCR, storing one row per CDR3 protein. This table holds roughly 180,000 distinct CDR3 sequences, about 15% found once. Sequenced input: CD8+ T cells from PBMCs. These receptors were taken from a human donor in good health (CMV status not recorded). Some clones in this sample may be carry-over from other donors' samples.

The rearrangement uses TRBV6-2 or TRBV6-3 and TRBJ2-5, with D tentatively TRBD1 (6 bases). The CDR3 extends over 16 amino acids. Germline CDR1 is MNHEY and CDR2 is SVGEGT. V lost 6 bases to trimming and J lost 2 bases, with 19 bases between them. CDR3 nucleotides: TGTGCCAGCAGCCTTACCGGGACACCTTCTCAAGAGACCCAGTACTTC. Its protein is CASSLTGTPSQETQYF.

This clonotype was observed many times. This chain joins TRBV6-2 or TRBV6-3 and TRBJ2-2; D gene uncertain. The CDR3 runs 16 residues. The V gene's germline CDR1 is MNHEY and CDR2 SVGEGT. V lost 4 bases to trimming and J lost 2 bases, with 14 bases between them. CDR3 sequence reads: CASSLPRDGNTGELFF. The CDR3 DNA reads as TGTGCCAGCAGTTTACCCCGAGACGGAAACACCGGGGAGCTGTTTTTT.

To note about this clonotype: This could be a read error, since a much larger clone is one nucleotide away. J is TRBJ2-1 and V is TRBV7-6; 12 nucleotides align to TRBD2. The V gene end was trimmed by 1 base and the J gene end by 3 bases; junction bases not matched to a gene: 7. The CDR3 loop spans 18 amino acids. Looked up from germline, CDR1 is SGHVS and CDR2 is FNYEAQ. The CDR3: CASSLGTSGGIFYNEQFF. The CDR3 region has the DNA TGTGCCAGCAGCTTAGGAACTAGCGGGGGGATCTTCTACAATGAGCAGTTCTTC.

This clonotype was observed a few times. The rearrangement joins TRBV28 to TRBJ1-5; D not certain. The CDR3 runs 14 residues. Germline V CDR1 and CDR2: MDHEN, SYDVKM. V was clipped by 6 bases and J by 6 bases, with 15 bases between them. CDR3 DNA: TGTGCCAGCAGCCCCGACAAATCGGGTCAGCCCCAGCATTTT. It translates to CASSPDKSGQPQHF.

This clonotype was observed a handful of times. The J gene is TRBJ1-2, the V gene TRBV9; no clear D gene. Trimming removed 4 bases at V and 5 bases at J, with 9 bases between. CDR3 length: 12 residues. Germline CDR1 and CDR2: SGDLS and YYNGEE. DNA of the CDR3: TGTGCCAGCAGCCTCAAGCCGTATGGCTACACCTTC. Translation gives CASSLKPYGYTF.

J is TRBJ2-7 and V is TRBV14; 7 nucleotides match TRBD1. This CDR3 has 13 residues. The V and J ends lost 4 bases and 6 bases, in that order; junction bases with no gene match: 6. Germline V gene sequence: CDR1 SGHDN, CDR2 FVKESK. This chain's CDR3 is CASSPETGTEQYF. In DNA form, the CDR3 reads TGTGCCAGCAGCCCCGAGACAGGGACCGAGCAGTACTTC.

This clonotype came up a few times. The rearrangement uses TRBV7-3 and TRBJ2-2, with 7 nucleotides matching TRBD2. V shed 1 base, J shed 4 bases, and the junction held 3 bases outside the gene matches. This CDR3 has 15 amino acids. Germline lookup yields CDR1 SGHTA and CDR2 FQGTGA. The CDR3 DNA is TGTGCCAGCAGCTTAAAGCGGGGTAGCACCGGGGAGCTGTTTTTT. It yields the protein CASSLKRGSTGELFF. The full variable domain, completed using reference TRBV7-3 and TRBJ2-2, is GAGVSQTPSNKVTEKGKYVELRCDPISGHTALYWYRQSLGQGPEFLIYFQGTGAADDSGLPNDRFFAVRPEGSVSTLKIQRTERGDSAVYLCASSLKRGSTGELFFGEGSRLTVL.

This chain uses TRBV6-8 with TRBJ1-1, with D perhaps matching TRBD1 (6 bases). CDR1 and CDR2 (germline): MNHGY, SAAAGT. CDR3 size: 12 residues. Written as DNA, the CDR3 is TGTGCGTGGGGGGGGAAGGGGGCTGAAGCTTTCTTT. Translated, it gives CAWGGKGAEAFF.

The CDR3, as DNA: TGTGCCAGCAGCGAGCAGGGGTATGGCTACACCTTC. It specifies CASSEQGYGYTF. V usage is TRBV11-1 and J usage is TRBJ1-2; TRBD1 is a possible D gene (6 bases). There are 12 residues in the CDR3. In germline, CDR1 is SGHAT, CDR2 FQDESV (reference sequence). The V end was cut by 5 bases, the J end by 5 bases, with 9 bases between. Full variable domain (missing parts from reference TRBV11-1 and TRBJ1-2): EAEVAQSPRYKITEKSQAVAFWCDPISGHATLYWYRQILGQGPELLVQFQDESVVDDSQLPKDRFSAERLKGVDSTLKIQPAELGDSAMYLCASSEQGYGYTFGSGTRLTVV.

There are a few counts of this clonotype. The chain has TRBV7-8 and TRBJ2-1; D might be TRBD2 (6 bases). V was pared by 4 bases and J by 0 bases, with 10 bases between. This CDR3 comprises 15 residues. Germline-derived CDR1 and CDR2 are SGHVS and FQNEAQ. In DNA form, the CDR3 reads TGTGCCAGCAGCTCAGCCGGGGGCTCCTACAATGAGCAGTTCTTC. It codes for CASSSAGGSYNEQFF.

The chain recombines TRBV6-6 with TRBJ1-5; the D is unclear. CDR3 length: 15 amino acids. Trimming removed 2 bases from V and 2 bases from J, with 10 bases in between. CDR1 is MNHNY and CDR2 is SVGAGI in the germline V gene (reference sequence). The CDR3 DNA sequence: TGTGCCAGCAGTTACGGCCGGCGGGGCAATCAGCCCCAGCATTTT. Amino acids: CASSYGRRGNQPQHF.

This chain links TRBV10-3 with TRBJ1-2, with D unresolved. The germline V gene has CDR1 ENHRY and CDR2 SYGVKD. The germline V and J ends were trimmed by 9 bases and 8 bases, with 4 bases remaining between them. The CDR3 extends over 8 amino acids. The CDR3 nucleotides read TGTGCCATAGGGGGCTACACCTTC. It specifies CAIGGYTF.

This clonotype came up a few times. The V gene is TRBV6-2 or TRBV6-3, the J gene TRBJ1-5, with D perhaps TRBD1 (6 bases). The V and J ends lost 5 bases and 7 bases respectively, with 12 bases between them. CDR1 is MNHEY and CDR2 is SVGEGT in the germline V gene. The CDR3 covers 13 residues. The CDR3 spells CASSIGGGQPQHF. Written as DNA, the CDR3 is TGTGCCAGCAGTATCGGAGGGGGACAGCCCCAGCATTTT.

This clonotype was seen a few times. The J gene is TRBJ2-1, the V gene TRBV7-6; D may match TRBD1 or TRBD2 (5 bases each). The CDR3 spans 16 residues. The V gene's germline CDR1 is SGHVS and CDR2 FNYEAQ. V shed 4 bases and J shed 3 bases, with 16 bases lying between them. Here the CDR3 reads CASSSLQWDHYNEQFF. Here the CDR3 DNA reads TGTGCCAGCAGCTCGCTACAATGGGACCACTACAATGAGCAGTTCTTC.

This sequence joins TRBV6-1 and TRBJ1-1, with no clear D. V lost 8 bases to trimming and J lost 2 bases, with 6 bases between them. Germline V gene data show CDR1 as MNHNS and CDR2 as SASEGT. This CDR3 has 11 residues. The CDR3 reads CASGPNTEAFF. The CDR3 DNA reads TGTGCCAGCGGCCCCAACACTGAAGCTTTCTTT.

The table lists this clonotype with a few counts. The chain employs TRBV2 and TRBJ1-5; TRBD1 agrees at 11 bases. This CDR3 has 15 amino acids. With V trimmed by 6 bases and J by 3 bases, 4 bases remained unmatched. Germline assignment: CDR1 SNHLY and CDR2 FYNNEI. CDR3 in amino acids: CASRQDRGLNQPQHF. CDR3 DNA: TGTGCCAGCAGGCAGGACAGGGGGCTCAATCAGCCCCAGCATTTT. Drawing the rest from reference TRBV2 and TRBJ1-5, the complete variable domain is EPEVTQTPSHQVTQMGQEVILRCVPISNHLYFYWYRQILGQKVEFLVSFYNNEISEKSEIFDDQFSVERPDGSNFTLKIRSTKLEDSAMYFCASRQDRGLNQPQHFGDGTRLSIL.

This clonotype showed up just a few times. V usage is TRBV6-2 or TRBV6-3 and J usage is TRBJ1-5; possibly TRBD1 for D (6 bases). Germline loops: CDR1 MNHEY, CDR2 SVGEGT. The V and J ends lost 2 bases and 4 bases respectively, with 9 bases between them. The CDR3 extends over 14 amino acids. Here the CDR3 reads CASSYTTGNQPQHF. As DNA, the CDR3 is TGTGCCAGCAGTTACACAACAGGGAATCAGCCCCAGCATTTT.

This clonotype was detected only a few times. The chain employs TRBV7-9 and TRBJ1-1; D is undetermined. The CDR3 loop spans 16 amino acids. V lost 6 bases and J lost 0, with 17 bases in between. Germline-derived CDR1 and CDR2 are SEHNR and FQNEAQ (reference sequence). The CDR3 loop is CASRSTHNGVNTEAFF. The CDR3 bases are TGTGCCAGCAGGTCAACCCATAACGGGGTGAACACTGAAGCTTTCTTT.